The 26 T cell receptor beta chains reported below all come from one sample, sequenced in a study of blood T cell repertoires in COVID-19 (TCRdb year 2020). Library method: the immunoSEQ multiplex PCR assay. TCRdb carries this immuneACCESS record with in-frame sequences only. Its versions omit some clonotypes, under half of them owing to an unresolved V gene in the studies checked, with the rest unexplained. The sample yields about 250,000 clones; 70% to 90% were counted once. More than 1.2% of the sample lies in the top ten. The specimen sequenced was peripheral blood. Every receptor here comes from a man older than 75 with acute or convalescent COVID-19.

The chain combines TRBV28 with TRBJ1-5; 10 positions agree with TRBD1. The V gene's germline CDR1 is MDHEN and CDR2 SYDVKM. Losses at the gene ends were 7 bases for V and 5 bases for J; bases not matched to a gene: 11. This CDR3 region has 16 residues. The DNA for the CDR3 is TGTGCCAGCACCCTCGGGACAGGGGATTTTCATCAGCCCCAGCATTTT. Its protein is CASTLGTGDFHQPQHF.

The rearrangement uses TRBV4-2 and TRBJ1-5; D may be TRBD1 (5 bases). Germline loops: CDR1 LGHNA, CDR2 YNFKEQ. The CDR3 has 16 residues. The V end was cut by 0 bases, the J end by 7 bases, with 16 bases between. The chain's CDR3 is CASSQDFERGNQPQHF. The CDR3 bases are TGTGCCAGCAGCCAAGATTTTGAAAGGGGAAACCAGCCCCAGCATTTT.

This chain connects TRBV2 to TRBJ1-5, with D perhaps TRBD1 (6 bases). The CDR3 totals 15 residues. Germline V gene lookup returns CDR1 SNHLY and CDR2 FYNNEI. The ends were cut back, 8 bases at V and 0 bases at J, with 14 bases in the middle. The CDR3 DNA reads TGTGCCAGCGGCTCAGGGGACCCTAGCAATCAGCCCCAGCATTTT. Amino acid sequence: CASGSGDPSNQPQHF.

The CDR3 reads CASSLNGRGESEKLFF. Written as DNA, the CDR3 is TGCGCCAGCAGCTTGAACGGCAGGGGGGAGTCTGAAAAACTGTTTTTT. The chain couples TRBV5-1 to TRBJ1-4; 7 positions match TRBD1. The CDR3 runs 16 residues. V lost 1 base and J lost 7; bases outside the gene matches: 10. The germline gives CDR1 SGHRS, CDR2 YFSETQ.

J is TRBJ2-5 and V is TRBV11-2; no clear D gene. Germline V lookup: CDR1 SGHAT, CDR2 FQNNGV. CDR3 length: 14 residues. Deletions cut 5 bases from V and 5 bases from J, with 15 bases between. This CDR3 is CASSPSGPRETQYF. For the CDR3, the DNA is TGTGCCAGCAGCCCAAGTGGTCCTCGGGAGACCCAGTACTTC.

This chain connects TRBV18 to TRBJ1-2, with 7 positions matching TRBD1. This CDR3 spans 14 amino acids. The ends lost 2 bases at V and 4 bases at J; junction bases unmatched: 4. Germline V gene sequence: CDR1 KGHSH, CDR2 LQKENI. CDR3 amino acids: CASSPDREAYGYTF. The CDR3 DNA sequence: TGTGCCAGCTCACCAGACAGGGAGGCCTATGGCTACACCTTC.

This clone was detected only once. The V and J genes are TRBV5-1 and TRBJ1-1; D is possibly TRBD1 (6 bases). Per the germline V gene, CDR1 is SGHRS and CDR2 is YFSETQ. The CDR3 has 14 amino acids. The ends were cut back, 4 bases at V and 0 bases at J, with 10 bases in the middle. CDR3 protein: CASSKDSVNTEAFF. The CDR3 coding sequence is TGCGCCAGCAGCAAGGACAGTGTGAACACTGAAGCTTTCTTT.

The chain uses TRBV3-1 (or the pseudogene TRBV3-2) and TRBJ2-1; D is unresolved. Germline V CDR1 and CDR2: LGHDT, YNNKEL (reference sequence). Trimming took off 1 base at V and 3 bases at J, with 16 bases between the two ends. The CDR3 spans 17 residues. CDR3 in amino acids: CASSQVRPGLHYNEQFF. For the CDR3, the DNA is TGTGCCAGCAGCCAAGTCCGGCCAGGCCTACACTACAATGAGCAGTTCTTC.

The J gene is TRBJ2-7, the V gene TRBV11-2, with 9 bases lining up with TRBD1. With 6 bases clipped from V and 6 bases from J, the junction kept 9 bases outside the gene matches. Per the germline V gene, CDR1 is SGHAT and CDR2 is FQNNGV. The CDR3 extends over 14 amino acids. CDR3 DNA: TGTGCCAGCAGTCCACAGGGGGCTCTGGGCGAGCAGTACTTC. Its protein product is CASSPQGALGEQYF.

V and J are TRBV5-5 and TRBJ2-7; TRBD1 aligns across 12 bases. This CDR3 spans 14 amino acids. Trimming at V came to 7 bases and at J to 6 bases, leaving 8 bases not matched to a gene. The germline V gene has CDR1 SGHKS and CDR2 YYEKEE (reference sequence). The CDR3 region is CASSEGTGGLEQYF. In DNA, the CDR3 is TGTGCCAGCTCGGAGGGGACAGGGGGCCTCGAGCAGTACTTC.

The rearrangement links TRBV4-1 to TRBJ1-5; TRBD1 might be the D (6 bases). CDR3 size: 15 residues. Germline lookup yields CDR1 MGHRA and CDR2 YSYEKL. Trimming removed 0 bases from V and 7 bases from J, with 13 bases in between. The CDR3 sequence: CASSQDNYRAQPQHF. CDR3 nucleotide sequence: TGCGCCAGCAGCCAAGATAATTACAGGGCCCAGCCCCAGCATTTT.

This sequence joins TRBV25-1 and TRBJ2-2; TRBD1 aligns across 10 bases. This CDR3 contains 16 residues. The germline V gene has CDR1 MGHDK and CDR2 SYGVNS. J gave up 4 bases and V 4 bases, and 6 bases lay outside the gene matches. Written as DNA, the CDR3 is TGTGCCAGCAGTGCTCGGGACAGGGGAAGCACCGGGGAGCTGTTTTTT. It encodes CASSARDRGSTGELFF. The whole variable domain, filled in from reference TRBV25-1 and TRBJ2-2, reads EADIYQTPRYLVIGTGKKITLECSQTMGHDKMYWYQQDPGMELHLIHYSYGVNSTEKGDLSSESTVSRIRTEHFPLTLESARPSHTSQYLCASSARDRGSTGELFFGEGSRLTVL.

Only one count was recorded for this clone. The chain links TRBV18 to TRBJ1-4; TRBD1 matches at 8 bases. This CDR3 spans 17 amino acids. Germline V CDR1 and CDR2: KGHSH, LQKENI. V trimming: 5 bases; J trimming: 4 bases; junction bases outside the gene matches: 12. Here the CDR3 DNA reads TGTGCCAGCTCAGATGGACAGGGCCGGATACTTAATGAAAAACTGTTTTTT. Protein: CASSDGQGRILNEKLFF.

V usage is TRBV7-6 and J usage is TRBJ1-1; D unclear. CDR3 length: 15 amino acids. Trimming pared 3 bases from V and 0 bases from J, leaving 11 bases between. CDR1 SGHVS and CDR2 FNYEAQ come from the germline V gene. CDR3 sequence (DNA): TGTGCCAGCAGCTTGGGAGGCAAGGTGAACACTGAAGCTTTCTTT. Translation: CASSLGGKVNTEAFF.

The V gene is TRBV7-2, the J gene TRBJ1-1; D might be TRBD1 (5 bases). Germline CDR1 reads SGHTA; CDR2 reads FQGNSA. CDR3 length: 15 residues. The ends were cut back, 1 base at V and 1 base at J, with 10 bases in the middle. The CDR3 DNA reads TGTGCCAGCAGCTTAGAAGGGGTTGGGAACACTGAAGCTTTCTTT. It translates to CASSLEGVGNTEAFF.

The table lists this clone with a few counts. The chain uses TRBV12-3 or TRBV12-4 and TRBJ1-4; TRBD1 might be the D (5 bases). V was shortened by 2 bases and J by 8 bases, with 9 bases between the two germline ends. CDR3 length: 13 residues. The CDR3 DNA sequence: TGTGCCAGCAGTTTAAGGGGTAGGGAAAAACTGTTTTTT. Translating it yields CASSLRGREKLFF.

The V gene is TRBV19, the J gene TRBJ1-2; 8 bases map to TRBD1. In germline, CDR1 is LNHDA, CDR2 SQIVND (reference sequence). The CDR3 loop spans 15 amino acids. The V segment lost 5 bases and the J segment 8 bases; nucleotides outside the gene matches: 13. The CDR3 region is CASSVLDRELAGYTF. CDR3 nucleotides: TGTGCCAGTAGTGTGTTGGACAGGGAGTTGGCCGGCTACACCTTC.

V gene TRBV6-5 combines with J gene TRBJ2-1; 9 bases map to TRBD1. The J segment lost 8 bases and the V segment lost 2 bases, leaving 7 bases of the junction unmatched. The CDR3 is 15 amino acids. Germline CDR1 and CDR2: MNHEY and SVGAGI. CDR3 sequence reads: CASSYRGTGGDEQFF. The CDR3, as DNA: TGTGCCAGCAGTTACAGGGGAACAGGGGGCGATGAGCAGTTCTTC.

The gene calls are TRBV7-2 and TRBJ2-7; 10 bases agree with TRBD2. Germline V gives CDR1 SGHTA, CDR2 FQGNSA. Trimming removed 7 bases from V and 2 bases from J; junction bases left unmatched: 5. This CDR3 spans 14 amino acids. CDR3: CASTYSGGTYEQYF. The CDR3 region has the DNA TGTGCCAGCACCTATAGCGGGGGGACCTACGAGCAGTACTTC.

The V and J genes are TRBV11-2 and TRBJ2-7; 7 nucleotides agree with TRBD1. The ends lost 8 bases at V and 5 bases at J; junction bases unmatched: 3. The germline V gene has CDR1 SGHAT and CDR2 FQNNGV. The CDR3 has 11 amino acids. CDR3 DNA: TGTGCCAGCGGCCAGGGGGACGAGCAGTACTTC. It specifies CASGQGDEQYF.

This clone appeared once. CDR3 in amino acids: CASSYGGGPNQPQHF. For the CDR3, the DNA is TGTGCCAGCAGTTACGGCGGGGGGCCAAATCAGCCCCAGCATTTT. This chain joins TRBV6-5 and TRBJ1-5, with D possibly being TRBD1 (6 bases). The CDR3 runs 15 residues. Germline values: CDR1 MNHEY, CDR2 SVGAGI. V was cut by 2 bases and J by 4 bases, with 12 bases left in between.

The gene calls are TRBV6-4 and TRBJ2-1; D is unresolved. The CDR3 is made up of 13 amino acids. In germline, CDR1 is MRHNA, CDR2 SNTAGT. V lost 2 bases and J 7 bases, leaving 9 bases between the germline ends. Here the CDR3 DNA reads TGTGCCAGCAGTGACACGCTCGGGAATGAGCAGTTCTTC. Translated: CASSDTLGNEQFF.

V usage is TRBV4-3 and J usage is TRBJ2-3; 9 bases line up with TRBD2. Germline values: CDR1 LGHNA, CDR2 YSLEER. V trimming: 4 bases; J trimming: 9 bases; junction bases outside the gene matches: 8. This CDR3 is built from 14 residues. The CDR3 DNA reads TGCGCCAGCAGCCGGCTAGCGGGGAAGGACACGCAGTATTTT. Protein: CASSRLAGKDTQYF.

This sequence joins TRBV11-2 and TRBJ2-1, with 7 bases lining up with TRBD2. J was trimmed by 2 bases and V by 6 bases; bases with no gene match: 7. CDR3 length equals 15 residues. Germline lookup yields CDR1 SGHAT and CDR2 FQNNGV. The CDR3 spells CASSPWAGAYNEQFF. The CDR3 region has the DNA TGTGCCAGCAGTCCGTGGGCGGGAGCCTACAATGAGCAGTTCTTC. Drawing the rest from reference TRBV11-2 and TRBJ2-1, the complete variable domain is EAGVAQSPRYKIIEKRQSVAFWCNPISGHATLYWYQQILGQGPKLLIQFQNNGVVDDSQLPKDRFSAERLKGVDSTLKIQPAKLEDSAVYLCASSPWAGAYNEQFFGPGTRLTVL.

The chain employs TRBV5-1 and TRBJ2-7; D is unresolved. The ends were cut back, 4 bases at V and 5 bases at J, with 13 bases in the middle. This CDR3 spans 13 amino acids. CDR1 and CDR2 from the germline V gene are SGHRS and YFSETQ. The CDR3 region is CASSMGPPDEQYF. CDR3 DNA: TGCGCCAGCAGCATGGGCCCGCCGGACGAGCAGTACTTC.

V is TRBV6-1 and J is TRBJ1-2; D not certain. Germline-derived CDR1 and CDR2 are MNHNS and SASEGT. The CDR3 extends over 16 amino acids. V lost 0 bases and J 3 bases, leaving 14 bases between the germline ends. CDR3 protein: CASSEALTGRDYGYTF. The DNA of the CDR3 is TGTGCCAGCAGTGAAGCGCTCACGGGGAGGGACTATGGCTACACCTTC.